This entry lists 32 T cell receptor beta chains sequenced from one sample in a study of cytotoxic CD8 clonotypes in ibrutinib-treated CLL. Produced via immunoSEQ multiplex PCR; TCRdb's table is partial and in-frame only. The table shows tens of thousands of clones, with 70% to 85% occurring only once. The starting material was PBMCs, obtained before ibrutinib treatment. Receptors originate from a human donor with chronic lymphocytic leukemia.

The V call is TRBV2, the J call TRBJ2-1; 7 nucleotides align to TRBD1. Germline CDR1 SNHLY, CDR2 FYNNEI. The CDR3 is 12 amino acids. J lost 7 bases, V lost 7 bases, and 4 bases had no gene match. CDR3 region: CASNSQGNEQFF. CDR3 bases: TGTGCCAGCAATTCACAGGGGAATGAGCAGTTCTTC.

This rearrangement joins TRBV7-3 to TRBJ2-1, with TRBD2 matching over 13 bases. CDR3 size: 16 residues. The germline gives CDR1 SGHTA, CDR2 FQGTGA. Trimming cost V 2 bases and J 9 bases; bases outside gene matches: 7. The CDR3 reads CASSLSGLAGHSEQFF. CDR3 in DNA: TGTGCCAGCAGCTTATCGGGACTAGCGGGACATAGTGAGCAGTTCTTC. The full variable domain, its missing parts supplied by reference TRBV7-3 and TRBJ2-1, is GAGVSQTPSNKVTEKGKYVELRCDPISGHTALYWYRQSLGQGPEFLIYFQGTGAADDSGLPNDRFFAVRPEGSVSTLKIQRTERGDSAVYLCASSLSGLAGHSEQFFGPGTRLTVL.

This clone was recorded only once. V gene TRBV27 combines with J gene TRBJ2-5; D may be TRBD1 (6 bases). Germline V gene data show CDR1 as MNHEY and CDR2 as SMNVEV (reference sequence). This CDR3 is 14 amino acids long. The V and J ends lost 6 bases and 5 bases respectively, with 16 bases between them. The CDR3 here is CASSPRGRAETQYF. The CDR3 DNA sequence: TGTGCCAGCAGCCCCAGGGGACGGGCGGAGACCCAGTACTTC.

CDR3 residues: CASSLLLRGTDSGNTIYF. The CDR3 DNA is TGTGCCAGCAGCTTGTTGTTGAGGGGGACAGACTCTGGAAACACCATATATTTT. The rearrangement joins TRBV7-2 to TRBJ1-3; TRBD1 agrees at 7 bases. Unmatched junction bases numbered 11, after V lost 3 bases and J lost 0 bases. Germline values: CDR1 SGHTA, CDR2 FQGNSA. The CDR3 loop spans 18 amino acids.

The chain links TRBV11-2 to TRBJ1-5; 10 bases line up with TRBD1. CDR3 length: 17 residues. Germline V gene data show CDR1 as SGHAT and CDR2 as FQNNGV. The J segment lost 2 bases and the V segment lost 3 bases, leaving 7 bases of the junction unmatched. The DNA of the CDR3 is TGTGCCAGCAGCTTTGACAGGGGGCTGATGGGCAATCAGCCCCAGCATTTT. It yields the protein CASSFDRGLMGNQPQHF.

This chain uses TRBV7-2 with TRBJ2-3; no firm D call. V shed 9 bases and J shed 0 bases, with 16 bases lying between them. Germline V gives CDR1 SGHTA, CDR2 FQGNSA. The CDR3 loop spans 15 amino acids. The CDR3 reads CASLWGTTSTDTQYF. The CDR3, as DNA: TGTGCCAGTCTCTGGGGAACCACTAGCACAGATACGCAGTATTTT.

The genes are TRBV29-1 and TRBJ1-2; no firm D call. Germline V gives CDR1 SQVTM, CDR2 ANQGSEA. The V end was cut by 3 bases, the J end by 2 bases, with 10 bases between. The CDR3 extends over 13 amino acids. Written as DNA, the CDR3 is TGCAGCGTTGAGGTCGCTATCAACTATGGCTACACCTTC. Translation gives CSVEVAINYGYTF.

The V gene is TRBV7-7, the J gene TRBJ2-2, with TRBD2 matching over 12 bases. There are 16 residues in the CDR3. Per germline, CDR1 SSHAT and CDR2 FNYEAQ (reference sequence). CDR3: CASSQTSGSGVGELFF. CDR3 nucleotide sequence: TGTGCTAGCTCCCAGACTAGCGGGAGTGGTGTCGGGGAGCTGTTTTTT.

J is TRBJ1-1 and V is TRBV7-9, with D hard to call. V was trimmed by 6 bases and J by 6 bases, leaving 14 bases between them. This CDR3 spans 13 amino acids. Germline loops: CDR1 SEHNR, CDR2 FQNEAQ (reference sequence). CDR3 loop: CASSPDRGAEAFF. CDR3 DNA: TGTGCCAGCAGTCCCGATCGTGGGGCTGAAGCTTTCTTT.

The chain uses TRBV6-6 and TRBJ1-1; no reliable D call. Germline lookup yields CDR1 MNHNY and CDR2 SVGAGI (reference sequence). CDR3 length: 12 residues. V was shortened by 0 bases and J by 5 bases, with 4 bases between the two germline ends. CDR3 sequence (DNA): TGTGCCAGCAGTTACTCGTGGACTGAAGCTTTCTTT. Translating it yields CASSYSWTEAFF.

The gene calls are TRBV19 and TRBJ2-6; D remains unclear. CDR3 length equals 17 residues. The V gene lost 4 bases and the J gene lost 0 bases, with 13 bases spanning the gap. CDR1 and CDR2 from the germline V gene are LNHDA and SQIVND (reference sequence). In DNA, the CDR3 is TGTGCCAGTAGTAGCCCCTCTCCAAGCTCTGGGGCCAACGTCCTGACTTTC. Translation: CASSSPSPSSGANVLTF.

The chain combines TRBV30 with TRBJ2-2; 8 nucleotides align to TRBD2. V lost 3 bases and J lost 4; bases outside the gene matches: 10. Germline V gene lookup returns CDR1 GTSNPN and CDR2 SVGIG (reference sequence). The CDR3 is 16 amino acids. DNA for the CDR3: TGTGCCTGGAGCGAAAGGCGGCTAGCGGGCACCGGGGAGCTGTTTTTT. Its translation is CAWSERRLAGTGELFF.

The chain is built from TRBV5-6 and TRBJ2-7, with 7 nucleotides matching TRBD1. With 5 bases clipped from V and 0 bases from J, the junction kept 5 bases outside the gene matches. This CDR3 has 14 amino acids. Per germline, CDR1 SGHDT and CDR2 YYEEEE. The DNA for the CDR3 is TGTGCCAGCAGACCGACAGGGAACTCCTACGAGCAGTACTTC. Its translation is CASRPTGNSYEQYF. Using reference TRBV5-6 and TRBJ2-7 for the parts outside the CDR3, the full variable domain is DAGVTQSPTHLIKTRGQQVTLRCSPKSGHDTVSWYQQALGQGPQFIFQYYEEEERQRGNFPDRFSGHQFPNYSSELNVNALLLGDSALYLCASRPTGNSYEQYFGPGTRLTVT.

V and J are TRBV7-2 and TRBJ2-6; D is perhaps TRBD1 or TRBD2 (5 bases each). This CDR3 spans 15 amino acids. V lost 0 bases to trimming and J lost 2 bases, with 5 bases between them. Germline lookup yields CDR1 SGHTA and CDR2 FQGNSA. The CDR3 region has the DNA TGTGCCAGCAGCTTAGCGGGGGCTGGGGCCAACGTCCTGACTTTC. It encodes CASSLAGAGANVLTF.

The chain links TRBV2 to TRBJ2-5; 11 bases are shared with TRBD1. V trimming: 7 bases; J trimming: 4 bases; junction bases outside the gene matches: 11. CDR3 size: 16 residues. CDR1 is SNHLY, CDR2 FYNNEI, per germline. The CDR3 region is CASIGIKDRGRETQYF. The CDR3 DNA reads TGTGCCAGCATCGGAATCAAGGACAGGGGGCGAGAGACCCAGTACTTC.

This clone turned up a few times. The junction shows a germline mismatch at one end, possibly a read error. The chain has TRBV6-5 and TRBJ2-3, with D tentatively TRBD1 (5 bases). CDR1 MNHEY and CDR2 SVGAGI come from the germline V gene. This CDR3 region has 14 residues. The DNA of the CDR3 is TGTGCCAGCAAGGATAGGGGCAGCATAGATACGCAGTATTTT. Translated: CASKDRGSIDTQYF.

V usage is TRBV5-4 and J usage is TRBJ2-7; 11 bases agree with TRBD2. The CDR3 sequence is 14 residues long. V was clipped by 4 bases and J by 5 bases; unmatched bases: 5. Germline values: CDR1 SGHNT, CDR2 YYREEE (reference sequence). The CDR3 coding sequence is TGTGCCAGCAGCCCTAGCGGGAGGAACAACGAGCAGTACTTC. Encoded protein: CASSPSGRNNEQYF.

This clone came up once. The chain joins TRBV7-8 to TRBJ2-5, with TRBD2 matching 9 bases. The CDR3 is 14 residues long. The germline gives CDR1 SGHVS, CDR2 FQNEAQ. Trimming removed 6 bases from V and 4 bases from J; junction bases left unmatched: 6. CDR3 sequence: CASRPSTSGETQYF. CDR3 in DNA: TGTGCCAGCAGGCCATCGACTAGCGGAGAGACCCAGTACTTC.

This clone was observed a handful of times. The chain is built from TRBV28 and TRBJ1-2, with D hard to call. This CDR3 comprises 12 residues. The germline V gene has CDR1 MDHEN and CDR2 SYDVKM. V was pared by 4 bases and J by 7 bases, with 10 bases between. DNA of the CDR3: TGTGCCAGCAGTTCTCCCTTCGGTGGCTACACCTTC. This gives the protein CASSSPFGGYTF.

The J gene is TRBJ2-3, the V gene TRBV5-1, with no clear D. The CDR3 has 14 residues. Trimming cost V 0 bases and J 0 bases, with 5 bases left between them. The germline CDR1 and CDR2 sequences are SGHRS and YFSETQ. CDR3 sequence reads: CASSLGTSTDTQYF. The CDR3 DNA follows: TGCGCCAGCAGCTTGGGGACGAGCACAGATACGCAGTATTTT. Combining the CDR3 with reference TRBV5-1 and TRBJ2-3 gives the whole variable domain KAGVTQTPRYLIKTRGQQVTLSCSPISGHRSVSWYQQTPGQGLQFLFEYFSETQRNKGNFPGRFSGRQFSNSRSEMNVSTLELGDSALYLCASSLGTSTDTQYFGPGTRLTVL.

The chain joins TRBV11-2 to TRBJ2-7, with no clear D. V was trimmed by 6 bases and J by 7 bases, leaving 13 bases between them. Per germline, CDR1 SGHAT and CDR2 FQNNGV. This CDR3 contains 12 residues. The CDR3 nucleotides read TGTGCCAGCAGTTCACCGACGGAGGAGCAGTACTTC. Protein product: CASSSPTEEQYF.

The chain has TRBV7-2 and TRBJ1-5; D not resolved. Germline CDR1 and CDR2: SGHTA and FQGNSA. The CDR3 runs 14 residues. With 5 bases removed from V and 4 bases from J, the gap between germline ends came to 12 bases. CDR3 sequence reads: CASSRTGINQPQHF. The CDR3 DNA reads TGTGCCAGCAGCCGAACGGGGATAAATCAGCCCCAGCATTTT.

V and J are TRBV11-2 and TRBJ2-1; 15 bases match TRBD2. This CDR3 contains 19 residues. The junction had 8 bases not matched to a gene; V was cut back by 3 bases and J by 2 bases. CDR1 is SGHAT, CDR2 FQNNGV, per germline. The CDR3 loop reads CASSFGLAGGFSPYNEQFF. CDR3 coding DNA: TGTGCCAGCAGCTTCGGACTAGCGGGAGGGTTCAGTCCCTACAATGAGCAGTTCTTC.

This CDR3 reads CASSLGSGSAGELFF. The CDR3 DNA is TGTGCCAGCAGCTTGGGCAGCGGGAGCGCCGGGGAGCTGTTTTTT. The genes are TRBV5-4 and TRBJ2-2; 8 bases align to TRBD2. CDR3 length: 15 amino acids. With V trimmed by 0 bases and J by 6 bases, 4 bases remained unmatched. Germline assignment: CDR1 SGHNT and CDR2 YYREEE (reference sequence).

This clone was counted only a few times. The rearrangement uses TRBV10-3 and TRBJ1-1; no clear D. The ends were cut back, 7 bases at V and 3 bases at J, with 12 bases in the middle. Germline-derived CDR1 and CDR2 are ENHRY and SYGVKD. The CDR3 totals 13 residues. This chain's CDR3 is CAIKIVGDTEAFF. CDR3 nucleotide sequence: TGTGCCATCAAGATAGTAGGTGACACTGAAGCTTTCTTT.

The chain carries TRBV7-8 and TRBJ2-5; 9 nucleotides agree with TRBD1. Germline V gene lookup returns CDR1 SGHVS and CDR2 FQNEAQ. The CDR3 covers 15 residues. Trimming removed 4 bases from V and 4 bases from J; junction bases left unmatched: 7. The CDR3 coding sequence is TGTGCCAGCAGCTCCCGGGACAGGGCGCGAGAGACCCAGTACTTC. Its translation is CASSSRDRARETQYF. Drawing the rest from reference TRBV7-8 and TRBJ2-5, the complete variable domain is GAGVSQSPRYKVAKRGQDVALRCDPISGHVSLFWYQQALGQGPEFLTYFQNEAQLDKSGLPSDRFFAERPEGSVSTLKIQRTQQEDSAVYLCASSSRDRARETQYFGPGTRLLVL.

The chain uses TRBV29-1 and TRBJ1-5; TRBD1 matches 7 bases. Trimming cost V 6 bases and J 3 bases; bases outside gene matches: 8. The CDR3 runs to 14 residues. Germline V CDR1 and CDR2: SQVTM, ANQGSEA. The DNA of the CDR3 is TGCAGCGTGATTACTACAGGGGCCAATCAGCCCCAGCATTTT. This translates into CSVITTGANQPQHF.

The chain employs TRBV5-1 and TRBJ1-1; TRBD1 is a possible D gene (5 bases). The CDR3 length is 16 residues. Germline loops: CDR1 SGHRS, CDR2 YFSETQ. The V and J ends lost 2 bases and 0 bases respectively, with 14 bases between them. CDR3 sequence: CASSFVQGGMNTEAFF. CDR3 nucleotides: TGCGCCAGCAGCTTCGTGCAGGGAGGTATGAACACTGAAGCTTTCTTT.

The gene calls are TRBV4-2 and TRBJ2-2; no firm D call. The CDR3 is made up of 16 amino acids. Per the germline V gene, CDR1 is LGHNA and CDR2 is YNFKEQ. The ends were cut back, 0 bases at V and 6 bases at J, with 14 bases in the middle. The CDR3 sequence: CASSQDLLMMAGELFF. CDR3 in DNA: TGTGCCAGCAGCCAAGATTTGCTGATGATGGCCGGGGAGCTGTTTTTT.

The V and J genes are TRBV6-8 and TRBJ1-2; D not certain. Germline V gene sequence: CDR1 MNHGY, CDR2 SAAAGT. The CDR3 length is 13 residues. Trimming pared 1 base from V and 6 bases from J, leaving 9 bases between. The chain's CDR3 is CASSYWRTNGYTF. The CDR3 region has the DNA TGTGCCAGCAGTTACTGGAGGACCAATGGCTACACCTTC.

The chain employs TRBV11-2 and TRBJ1-3; 8 bases match TRBD1. The CDR3 extends over 17 amino acids. The germline V gene encodes CDR1 SGHAT and CDR2 FQNNGV. V was pared by 5 bases and J by 0 bases, with 9 bases of the junction left unmatched. The CDR3 is CASSHDRGPSSGNTIYF. In nucleotides, the CDR3 is TGTGCCAGCAGCCACGACAGGGGTCCCAGCTCTGGAAACACCATATATTTT.

The chain recombines TRBV6-1 with TRBJ2-7, with D maybe TRBD2 (6 bases). The V gene lost 2 bases and the J gene lost 3 bases, with 17 bases spanning the gap. The CDR3 is 16 amino acids. Germline-derived CDR1 and CDR2 are MNHNS and SASEGT. The CDR3: CASSEWASGPYYEQYF. CDR3 nucleotide sequence: TGTGCCAGCAGTGAATGGGCCAGCGGGCCATACTACGAGCAGTACTTC.